The rows below give T cell receptor beta chains drawn from one sample of a study of shared clonotypes between healthy human individuals. TCRdb keeps only in-frame clones here, not all; method: immunoSEQ multiplex PCR. The sample records about 580,000 clones, roughly 98% being singletons. Sequencing used naive CD8+ T cells sorted from blood. Receptors originate from a man between 25 and 39 years old in good health. CDR3s include the opening cysteine and the closing phenylalanine or tryptophan. Each record gives: V gene, J gene, CDR3 protein.

V: TRBV30; J: TRBJ2-7; CDR3: CAWKGNNYEQYF
V: TRBV11-1; J: TRBJ2-1; CDR3: CASSSPAPYNEQFF
V: TRBV27; J: TRBJ2-7; CDR3: CASTSYNLREPLEQYF
V: TRBV25-1; J: TRBJ1-5; CDR3: CASSYGDSNQPQHF
V: TRBV5-1; J: TRBJ2-1; CDR3: CASSSGLAGPNEQFF
V: TRBV10-2; J: TRBJ2-1; CDR3: CASSEGLAGGNEQFF
V: TRBV5-4; J: TRBJ2-1; CDR3: CASSLGLLSSYNEQFF
V: TRBV29-1; J: TRBJ2-1; CDR3: CSVAGAGLVGNEQFF
V: TRBV7-6; J: TRBJ1-1; CDR3: CASSDTGNTEAFF
V: TRBV29-1; J: TRBJ2-2; CDR3: CSVDLGTGELFF
V: TRBV27; J: TRBJ1-5; CDR3: CASSLQGENQPQHF
V: TRBV7-9; J: TRBJ2-7; CDR3: CASSSIRDRSSYEQYF
V: TRBV14; J: TRBJ2-3; CDR3: CASSRTGDTQYF
V: TRBV6-4; J: TRBJ2-2; CDR3: CASSPRGTANTGELFF
V: TRBV10-3; J: TRBJ2-7; CDR3: CAISDRTGSYEQYF
V: TRBV7-9; J: TRBJ1-2; CDR3: CASSLGSRGQGTGYTF